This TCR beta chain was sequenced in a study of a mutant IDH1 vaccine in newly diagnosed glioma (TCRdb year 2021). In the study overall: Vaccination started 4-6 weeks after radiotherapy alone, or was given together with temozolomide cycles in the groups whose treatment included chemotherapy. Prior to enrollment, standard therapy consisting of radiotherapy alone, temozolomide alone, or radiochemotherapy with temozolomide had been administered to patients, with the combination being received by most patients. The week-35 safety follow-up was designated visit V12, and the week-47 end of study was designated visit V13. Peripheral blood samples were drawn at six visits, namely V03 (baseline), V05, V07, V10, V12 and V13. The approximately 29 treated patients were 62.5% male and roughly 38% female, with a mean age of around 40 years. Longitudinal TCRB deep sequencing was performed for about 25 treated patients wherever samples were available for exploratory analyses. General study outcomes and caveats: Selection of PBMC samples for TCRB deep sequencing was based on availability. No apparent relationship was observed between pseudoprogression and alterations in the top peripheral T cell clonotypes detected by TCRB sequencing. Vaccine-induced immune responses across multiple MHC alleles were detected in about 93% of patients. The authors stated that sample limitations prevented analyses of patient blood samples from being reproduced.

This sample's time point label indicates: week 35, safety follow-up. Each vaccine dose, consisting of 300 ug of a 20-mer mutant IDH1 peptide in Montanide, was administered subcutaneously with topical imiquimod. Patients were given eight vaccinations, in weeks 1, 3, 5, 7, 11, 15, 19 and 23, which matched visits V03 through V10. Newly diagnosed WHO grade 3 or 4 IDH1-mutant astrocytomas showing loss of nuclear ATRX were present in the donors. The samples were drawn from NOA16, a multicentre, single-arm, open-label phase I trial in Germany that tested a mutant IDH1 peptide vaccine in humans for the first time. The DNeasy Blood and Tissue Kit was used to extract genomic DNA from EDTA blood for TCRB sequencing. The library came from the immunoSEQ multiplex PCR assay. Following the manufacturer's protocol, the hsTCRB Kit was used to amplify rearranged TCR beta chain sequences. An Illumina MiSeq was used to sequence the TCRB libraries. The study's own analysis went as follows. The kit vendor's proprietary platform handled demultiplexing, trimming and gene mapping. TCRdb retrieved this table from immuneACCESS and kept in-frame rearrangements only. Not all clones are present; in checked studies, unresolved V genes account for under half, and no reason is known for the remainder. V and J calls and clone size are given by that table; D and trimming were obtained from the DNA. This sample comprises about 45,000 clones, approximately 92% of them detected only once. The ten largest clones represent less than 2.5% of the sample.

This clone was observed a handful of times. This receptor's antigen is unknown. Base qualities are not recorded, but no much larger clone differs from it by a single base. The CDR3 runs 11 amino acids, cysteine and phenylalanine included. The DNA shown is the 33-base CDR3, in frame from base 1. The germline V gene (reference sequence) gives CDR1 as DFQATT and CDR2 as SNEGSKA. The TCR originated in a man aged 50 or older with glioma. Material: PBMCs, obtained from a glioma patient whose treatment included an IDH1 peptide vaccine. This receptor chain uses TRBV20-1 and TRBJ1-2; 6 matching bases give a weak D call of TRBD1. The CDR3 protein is CREGGNYGYTF. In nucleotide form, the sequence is TGCAGAGAGGGGGGCAACTATGGCTACACCTTC.